This TCR beta chain is from a study of blood T cell repertoires in COVID-19. Across the whole study: The United States, Italy and Spain provided the acute and convalescent COVID-19 samples. Sources were T cells, B-cell-depleted T cells, or PBMCs; the material itself was cDNA or gDNA.

There are 14 residues in the CDR3. The germline V gene encodes CDR1 SNHLY and CDR2 FYNNEI. The V end was cut by 11 bases, the J end by 7 bases, with 23 bases between. The data were produced by immunoSEQ multiplex PCR, yet TCRdb's version contains in-frame clones alone and is incomplete. The sample lists 150,000 to 200,000 clones, 81% occurring once. Sample: peripheral blood. This rearrangement joins TRBV2 to TRBJ1-2; maybe TRBD1 (6 bases). This clonotype originated in a man in his 60s with active or convalescent COVID-19. The CDR3 is CALQTGPPVVGYTF. For the CDR3, the DNA is TGTGCCCTGCAGACAGGTCCGCCCGTCGTTGGCTACACCTTC.